This passage covers 25 T cell receptor beta chains from one sample sequenced in a study of CD8+ T cells in alopecia areata. Extraction and reverse transcription of RNA yielded cDNA as the sequencing template. The repertoire was sequenced with immunoSEQ multiplex PCR; TCRdb's copy has only in-frame clones and lacks some. The table lists under 150,000 clones, 47% of them singletons, with about 10% in the top ten. Material: NKG2D-low CD8+ T cells sorted from blood. The source is a human donor with alopecia areata.

The J gene is TRBJ2-7, the V gene TRBV27; D ambiguous. The ends were cut back, 1 base at V and 3 bases at J, with 10 bases in the middle. Germline assignment: CDR1 MNHEY and CDR2 SMNVEV (reference sequence). The CDR3 sequence is 14 residues long. This CDR3 is CASSLFVDGYEQYF. The CDR3 DNA is TGTGCCAGCAGTTTATTTGTCGACGGCTACGAGCAGTACTTC.

This sequence joins TRBV7-9 and TRBJ2-7; no definite D call. Trimming took off 1 base at V and 0 bases at J, with 7 bases between the two ends. The CDR3 has 14 residues. The germline gives CDR1 SEHNR, CDR2 FQNEAQ (reference sequence). The CDR3 sequence is CASSLVGFSYEQYF. DNA for the CDR3: TGTGCCAGCAGCTTAGTGGGCTTCTCCTACGAGCAGTACTTC.

This clone was seen only a few times. The genes are TRBV27 and TRBJ1-2; D is undetermined. The V gene's germline CDR1 is MNHEY and CDR2 SMNVEV (reference sequence). The CDR3 spans 12 residues. V shed 7 bases and J shed 4 bases, with 10 bases lying between them. The CDR3 here is CASKEGLYGYTF. DNA for the CDR3: TGTGCCAGCAAAGAGGGCCTCTATGGCTACACCTTC.

This chain joins TRBV28 and TRBJ2-5; D is uncertain. The CDR3 extends over 18 amino acids. Germline assignment: CDR1 MDHEN and CDR2 SYDVKM. Trimming removed 5 bases at V and 0 bases at J, with 22 bases between. The CDR3, as DNA: TGTGCCAGCAGTCCCCTCGAGGCGTCAGAGAAGTACCAAGAGACCCAGTACTTC. Its protein is CASSPLEASEKYQETQYF.

There are a few counts of this clone. The CDR3 nucleotides read TGTGCCTGGAGTGAGTCCCTCCCTCCCACTGAAGCTTTCTTT. Its protein is CAWSESLPPTEAFF. The chain couples TRBV30 to TRBJ1-1, with D unclear. In germline, CDR1 is GTSNPN, CDR2 SVGIG (reference sequence). This CDR3 contains 14 residues. V gave up 1 base and J gave up 4 bases, with 13 bases separating them.

The chain uses TRBV20-1 and TRBJ2-1; D not certain. V lost 5 bases, J lost 9 bases, and 8 bases lay in between. This CDR3 has 10 amino acids. The germline V gene encodes CDR1 DFQATT and CDR2 SNEGSKA (reference sequence). In DNA, the CDR3 is TGCAGTGCTGGAAGCCGTGAGCAGTTCTTC. Translation gives CSAGSREQFF.

In its sample, this clone was seen once. V gene TRBV2 combines with J gene TRBJ2-5; D call uncertain. Germline V gives CDR1 SNHLY, CDR2 FYNNEI. V shed 1 base and J shed 4 bases, with 7 bases lying between them. The CDR3 contains 13 residues. The CDR3 sequence is CASSEEGRETQYF. The CDR3 nucleotides read TGTGCCAGCAGTGAAGAGGGTCGAGAGACCCAGTACTTC.

V gene TRBV9 combines with J gene TRBJ2-7; possibly TRBD2 for D (5 bases). CDR1 is SGDLS and CDR2 is YYNGEE in the germline V gene. CDR3 size: 14 residues. Trimming cost V 0 bases and J 3 bases, with 10 bases left between them. The CDR3 nucleotides read TGTGCCAGCAGCGTAGGGGAGTTGAGCTACGAGCAGTACTTC. This translates into CASSVGELSYEQYF.

This clone has more than one count but fewer than ten. DNA of the CDR3: TGTGCCAGCAGTTTGGGAGGTGGGACTGAAGCTTTCTTT. This sequence encodes CASSLGGGTEAFF. The rearrangement joins TRBV27 to TRBJ1-1; no clear D. The CDR3 runs 13 residues. The V and J ends lost 3 bases and 5 bases respectively, with 10 bases between them. Germline lookup yields CDR1 MNHEY and CDR2 SMNVEV (reference sequence).

V is TRBV30 and J is TRBJ1-4, with a possible D match to TRBD1 (6 bases). This CDR3 is built from 14 residues. V was pared by 0 bases and J by 12 bases, with 17 bases between. CDR1 is GTSNPN, CDR2 SVGIG, per germline (reference sequence). The DNA of the CDR3 is TGTGCCTGGAGTGTACAGGGAGGCCGAGGGGAACTGTTTTTT. Protein: CAWSVQGGRGELFF.

This clone was observed a single time. The chain has TRBV6-6 and TRBJ2-5, with D maybe TRBD2 (5 bases). This CDR3 spans 13 amino acids. Germline V gene data show CDR1 as MNHNY and CDR2 as SVGAGI (reference sequence). V shed 6 bases and J shed 5 bases, with 13 bases lying between them. CDR3 loop: CASRSGVGETQYF. The CDR3 DNA is TGTGCCAGCAGGTCCGGGGTCGGGGAGACCCAGTACTTC.

The genes are TRBV7-9 and TRBJ2-5; tentative D call: TRBD2 (5 bases). V lost 5 bases and J 9 bases, leaving 16 bases between the germline ends. Per the germline V gene, CDR1 is SEHNR and CDR2 is FQNEAQ (reference sequence). The CDR3 contains 13 residues. The CDR3 loop reads CASSHPEGIAQYF. For the CDR3, the DNA is TGTGCCAGCAGCCATCCCGAGGGTATCGCCCAGTACTTC.

This clone has just a few counts. This chain joins TRBV28 and TRBJ2-2, with D possibly TRBD1 on 6 matching bases. Deletions cut 2 bases from V and 5 bases from J, with 18 bases between. CDR1 is MDHEN and CDR2 is SYDVKM in the germline V gene. CDR3 size: 17 residues. DNA for the CDR3: TGTGCCAGCAGTTTAAACCCCCTCGGGACATATACCGGGGAGCTGTTTTTT. This encodes CASSLNPLGTYTGELFF.

The V gene is TRBV7-8, the J gene TRBJ2-3; maybe TRBD2 (5 bases). The germline V and J ends were trimmed by 1 base and 0 bases, with 8 bases remaining between them. This CDR3 is 15 amino acids long. Germline CDR1 SGHVS, CDR2 FQNEAQ. The CDR3 nucleotides are TGTGCCAGCAGCTTAGGGGAGTATAGCACAGATACGCAGTATTTT. It specifies CASSLGEYSTDTQYF.

The chain has TRBV2 and TRBJ1-1; 7 positions agree with TRBD1. The trim removed 6 bases at V and 4 bases at J, leaving 8 bases unmatched. This CDR3 has 14 residues. Germline assignment: CDR1 SNHLY and CDR2 FYNNEI. In DNA, the CDR3 is TGTGCCAGCAGATTTGACAGGGCCGGCACTGAAGCTTTCTTT. This sequence encodes CASRFDRAGTEAFF. Variable domain in full (rest from reference TRBV2 and TRBJ1-1): EPEVTQTPSHQVTQMGQEVILRCVPISNHLYFYWYRQILGQKVEFLVSFYNNEISEKSEIFDDQFSVERPDGSNFTLKIRSTKLEDSAMYFCASRFDRAGTEAFFGQGTRLTVV.

This chain connects TRBV11-2 to TRBJ2-7, with D possibly being TRBD2 (7 bases). V lost 2 bases to trimming and J lost 2 bases, with 13 bases between them. CDR1 is SGHAT and CDR2 is FQNNGV in the germline V gene. CDR3 length: 15 amino acids. DNA of the CDR3: TGTGCCAGCAGCTTATGGGGGGGCAGGCCCTACGAGCAGTACTTC. Its protein is CASSLWGGRPYEQYF.

This sequence joins TRBV13 and TRBJ2-3; D could derive from TRBD1 or TRBD2 (6 bases each). The CDR3 totals 14 residues. The ends were cut back, 0 bases at V and 3 bases at J, with 7 bases in the middle. The germline gives CDR1 PRHDT, CDR2 FYEKMQ (reference sequence). The CDR3 loop is CASSLGGGTDTQYF. The CDR3 DNA reads as TGTGCCAGCAGCTTAGGAGGGGGGACAGATACGCAGTATTTT.

The V gene is TRBV2, the J gene TRBJ2-3; 11 bases match TRBD2. The CDR3 runs 15 residues. The junction had 6 bases not matched to a gene; V was cut back by 8 bases and J by 2 bases. Germline loops: CDR1 SNHLY, CDR2 FYNNEI. The CDR3, as DNA: TGTGCCAGCTGTGTTAGCGGGGGGGCCACAGATACGCAGTATTTT. This translates into CASCVSGGATDTQYF.

V is TRBV28 and J is TRBJ2-7; D is ambiguous. Trimming pared 3 bases from V and 2 bases from J, leaving 14 bases between. There are 15 residues in the CDR3. Germline CDR1 and CDR2: MDHEN and SYDVKM. CDR3 sequence: CASSFASEVTYEQYF. The CDR3 DNA sequence: TGTGCCAGCAGTTTTGCGAGTGAAGTTACCTACGAGCAGTACTTC. The full variable domain, with the rest looked up from reference TRBV28 and TRBJ2-7, is DVKVTQSSRYLVKRTGEKVFLECVQDMDHENMFWYRQDPGLGLRLIYFSYDVKMKEKGDIPEGYSVSREKKERFSLILESASTNQTSMYLCASSFASEVTYEQYFGPGTRLTVT.

The chain recombines TRBV5-6 with TRBJ2-7; D gene ambiguous. From germline, CDR1 is SGHDT and CDR2 YYEEEE. The CDR3 spans 13 residues. Deletions cut 2 bases from V and 1 base from J, with 7 bases between. CDR3 nucleotides: TGTGCCAGCAGCTTCCCCTCGTCCTACGAGCAGTACTTC. Translation gives CASSFPSSYEQYF.

The chain uses TRBV27 and TRBJ1-2; D is unresolved. V dropped 5 bases and J dropped 4 bases, with 11 bases sitting between them. The germline V gene encodes CDR1 MNHEY and CDR2 SMNVEV (reference sequence). The CDR3 is made up of 13 amino acids. CDR3 sequence (DNA): TGTGCCAGCAGTGAAGGATCCCCCTATGGCTACACCTTC. It yields the protein CASSEGSPYGYTF.

Concerning this clone: This sample also contains other DNA sequences that code for the same CDR3. The chain carries TRBV29-1 and TRBJ2-7; either TRBD1 or TRBD2 may supply D (6 bases each). The CDR3 loop spans 13 amino acids. In germline, CDR1 is SQVTM, CDR2 ANQGSEA. V was clipped by 6 bases and J by 7 bases, with 19 bases between them. This chain's CDR3 is CSVRDTPTNEQYF. CDR3 bases: TGCAGCGTGCGGGACACCCCCACGAATGAGCAGTACTTC.

This clone occurred a few times. This sequence joins TRBV28 and TRBJ2-1; D remains ambiguous. The CDR3 contains 12 residues. Germline CDR1 MDHEN, CDR2 SYDVKM. Deletions cut 6 bases from V and 8 bases from J, with 11 bases between. In DNA form, the CDR3 reads TGTGCCAGCAGCACTGATAGCTATGAGCAGTTCTTC. Encoded protein: CASSTDSYEQFF.

The count of this clone is one. The gene calls are TRBV5-1 and TRBJ2-3; D gene ambiguous. The CDR3 covers 13 residues. The V end lost 4 bases, the J end lost 5 bases, and 11 bases lay between the germline ends. Germline loops: CDR1 SGHRS, CDR2 YFSETQ. CDR3 sequence (DNA): TGCGCCAGCAGCCCCTTCTGGGGAGATACGCAGTATTTT. Its protein is CASSPFWGDTQYF.

The J gene is TRBJ2-1, the V gene TRBV2; D perhaps matches TRBD2 (6 bases). The CDR3 runs 13 residues. V shed 6 bases and J shed 7 bases, with 13 bases lying between them. CDR1 and CDR2 (germline): SNHLY, FYNNEI. CDR3 region: CASRATGTNEQFF. In DNA, the CDR3 is TGTGCCAGCAGGGCGACCGGGACTAATGAGCAGTTCTTC.